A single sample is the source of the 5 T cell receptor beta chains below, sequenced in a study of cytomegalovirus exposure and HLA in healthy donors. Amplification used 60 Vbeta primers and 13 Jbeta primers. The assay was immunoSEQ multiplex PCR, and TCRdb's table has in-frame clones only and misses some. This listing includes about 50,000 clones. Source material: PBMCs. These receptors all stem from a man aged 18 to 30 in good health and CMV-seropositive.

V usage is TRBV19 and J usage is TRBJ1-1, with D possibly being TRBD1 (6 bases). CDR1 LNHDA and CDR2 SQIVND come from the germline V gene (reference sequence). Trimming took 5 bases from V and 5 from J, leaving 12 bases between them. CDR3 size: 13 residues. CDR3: CASSSNRDTEAFF. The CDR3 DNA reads TGTGCCAGTAGTTCGAACAGGGATACTGAAGCTTTCTTT.

In DNA form, the CDR3 reads TGTGCCAGCGGGTCTAGCGGGACAGTCGGGAATGAGCAGTTCTTC. This translates into CASGSSGTVGNEQFF. The chain combines TRBV9 with TRBJ2-1; 9 bases map to TRBD2. J was trimmed by 7 bases and V by 7 bases; bases with no gene match: 12. Germline V gene data show CDR1 as SGDLS and CDR2 as YYNGEE. CDR3 length: 15 residues.

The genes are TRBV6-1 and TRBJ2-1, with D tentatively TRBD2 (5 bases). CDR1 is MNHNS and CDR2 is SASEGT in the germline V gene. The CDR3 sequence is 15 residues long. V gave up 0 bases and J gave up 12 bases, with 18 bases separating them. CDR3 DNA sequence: TGTGCCAGCAGTGAAGCGGCAACTAGACCTCAGGTGCAGTTCTTC. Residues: CASSEAATRPQVQFF.

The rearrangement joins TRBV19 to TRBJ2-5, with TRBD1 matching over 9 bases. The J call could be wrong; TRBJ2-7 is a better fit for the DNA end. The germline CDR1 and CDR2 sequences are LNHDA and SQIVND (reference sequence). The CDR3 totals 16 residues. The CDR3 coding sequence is TGTGCCAGTAGCGGTCCCGGGACAGGGAAGGAGGGCGAGCAGTACTTC. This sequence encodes CASSGPGTGKEGEQYF.

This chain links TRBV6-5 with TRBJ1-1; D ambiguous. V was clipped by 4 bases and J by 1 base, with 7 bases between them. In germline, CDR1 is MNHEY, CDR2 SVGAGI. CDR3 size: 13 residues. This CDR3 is CASSSPGNTEAFF. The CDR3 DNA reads TGTGCCAGCAGTTCCCCGGGGAACACTGAAGCTTTCTTT.